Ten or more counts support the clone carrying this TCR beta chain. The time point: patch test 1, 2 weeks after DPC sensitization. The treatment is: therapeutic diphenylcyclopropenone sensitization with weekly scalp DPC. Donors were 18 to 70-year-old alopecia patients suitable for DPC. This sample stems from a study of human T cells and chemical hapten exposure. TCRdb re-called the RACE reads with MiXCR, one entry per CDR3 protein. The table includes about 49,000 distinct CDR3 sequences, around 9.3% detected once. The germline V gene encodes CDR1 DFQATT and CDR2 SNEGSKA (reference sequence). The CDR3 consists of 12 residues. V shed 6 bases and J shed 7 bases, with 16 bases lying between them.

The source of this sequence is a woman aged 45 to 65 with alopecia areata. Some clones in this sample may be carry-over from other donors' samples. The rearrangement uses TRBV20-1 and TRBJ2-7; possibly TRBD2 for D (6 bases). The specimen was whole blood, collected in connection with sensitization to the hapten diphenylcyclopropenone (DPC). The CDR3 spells CSAEDGTEEQYF. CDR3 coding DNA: TGCAGTGCCGAGGACGGGACTGAAGAGCAGTACTTC.